This TCR beta chain was sequenced in a study of CD8+ T cells in alopecia areata. Study overall: The study gave treated patients oral tofacitinib at 5 to 10 mg twice daily.

Trimming removed 2 bases from V and 0 bases from J, with 5 bases in between. Germline values: CDR1 MNHEY, CDR2 SMNVEV (reference sequence). The length of the CDR3 is 14 residues. In each case, RNA was isolated and then reverse transcribed into cDNA as the sequencing template. Measured with immunoSEQ multiplex PCR; TCRdb has only the in-frame clones, and not every one. The table lists roughly 190,000 clones, roughly 60% of them singletons, with over 0.9% in the top ten. Specified treatment: oral pan-JAK inhibitor, 5-10 mg twice daily. The sequence came from a human donor with alopecia areata. The specimen was CD4+ T cells sorted from blood, collected at week 24, from a patient treated with tofacitinib. V and J are TRBV27 and TRBJ1-5; unclear D gene. The CDR3 DNA reads TGTGCCAGCAGTTTAGCCGATAGCAATCAGCCCCAGCATTTT. Protein: CASSLADSNQPQHF.